These 17 T cell receptor beta chains originate from one sample sequenced in a study of blood T cells in healthy people across ages. Together with a sample-barcoded 5' primer, a J-beta primer mix was included in a second PCR lasting roughly 6 to 12 cycles. Via MiXCR, TCRdb re-called the 5' RACE reads, giving one row per CDR3 protein. The profile shows around 580,000 distinct CDR3 sequences, 47% of them singletons. Specimen: blood. The receptors originated from an elderly man in good health.

The gene calls are TRBV19 and TRBJ2-6; no clear D gene. Germline V gene lookup returns CDR1 LNHDA and CDR2 SQIVND (reference sequence). The CDR3 is 17 amino acids. The V end lost 5 bases, the J end lost 2 bases, and 16 bases lay between the germline ends. CDR3 DNA: TGTGCCAGTAGTCTTCGACAAGGTCAAGCTGGGGCCAACGTCCTGACTTTC. Its protein is CASSLRQGQAGANVLTF.

The sample holds a few counts of this clonotype. J is TRBJ2-3 and V is TRBV7-2; the match to TRBD2 covers 12 bases. The CDR3 has 15 residues. Germline CDR1 SGHTA, CDR2 FQGNSA. Trimming cost V 5 bases and J 6 bases; bases outside gene matches: 6. The CDR3, as DNA: TGTGCCAGCAGCAAGCGGACTAGCGGGGATGATACGCAGTATTTT. It is translated as CASSKRTSGDDTQYF.

The genes are TRBV7-9 and TRBJ2-7; 8 bases are shared with TRBD2. The DNA end lines up better with TRBJ2-5; the J call may be wrong. The CDR3 has 16 residues. Germline CDR1 and CDR2: SEHNR and FQNEAQ (reference sequence). CDR3 sequence: CASSGTSYPQWETQYF. CDR3 nucleotides: TGTGCCAGCAGCGGGACTAGTTATCCGCAATGGGAGACCCAGTACTTC.

To note about this clonotype: At one end, the junction sequence differs from germline, possibly due to a read error. This chain connects TRBV20-1 to TRBJ2-7; perhaps TRBD2 as D (6 bases). Germline V gives CDR1 DFQATT, CDR2 SNEGSKA (reference sequence). The CDR3 is 14 amino acids. In nucleotides, the CDR3 is TGCAGTGCTAGAGTGGGGGGTTCGTCCTGCGAGCAGTACTTC. Its translation is CSARVGGSSCEQYF.

As regards this clonotype: One end of the junction does not line up with germline, which may come from a read error. The chain is built from TRBV6-6 and TRBJ1-4; 11 nucleotides agree with TRBD1. CDR1 and CDR2 (germline): MNHNY, SVGAGI (reference sequence). CDR3 length equals 16 residues. The CDR3 loop reads CVSSYSRDRGNEKLFF. The CDR3 DNA follows: TGTGTCAGCAGTTACTCGCGGGACAGGGGGAATGAAAAACTGTTTTTT.

This chain joins TRBV4-3 and TRBJ2-3; 13 bases are shared with TRBD2. Germline-derived CDR1 and CDR2 are LGHNA and YSLEER. The CDR3 loop spans 19 amino acids. With V trimmed by 0 bases and J by 4 bases, 10 bases remained unmatched. CDR3 in DNA: TGCGCCAGCAGCCAAGACCCACCACTAGCGGGAGGGCCGGCAGATACGCAGTATTTT. Residues: CASSQDPPLAGGPADTQYF.

This chain connects TRBV15 to TRBJ2-1, with 14 bases fitting TRBD2. This CDR3 region has 17 residues. Germline CDR1 and CDR2: LNHNV and YYDKDF (reference sequence). Trimming cost V 4 bases and J 0 bases; bases outside gene matches: 2. DNA for the CDR3: TGTGCCACCAGCAAGGGACTAGCGGGGGTCTCCTACAATGAGCAGTTCTTC. This gives the protein CATSKGLAGVSYNEQFF.

The chain joins TRBV27 to TRBJ2-5, with 10 bases aligning to TRBD2. Germline lookup yields CDR1 MNHEY and CDR2 SMNVEV (reference sequence). V shed 3 bases, J shed 11 bases, and the junction held 12 bases outside the gene matches. The CDR3 has 15 amino acids. This CDR3 is CASSFRLAGVNEQYF. The CDR3 bases are TGTGCCAGCAGTTTTCGGCTAGCGGGAGTCAATGAGCAGTACTTC.

Concerning this clonotype itself: Relative to the germline gene, one junction end is altered; a read error may explain this. The chain couples TRBV6-5 to TRBJ2-1; 7 bases are a match to TRBD1. Per germline, CDR1 MNHEY and CDR2 SVGAGI. CDR3 length: 16 amino acids. The CDR3 DNA sequence: TGTGCCAGCAGTCCATTAGCAGGGGGAACCTACGATGAGCAGTTCTTC. Translation gives CASSPLAGGTYDEQFF.

The gene calls are TRBV5-1 and TRBJ2-7; no reliable D call. Looked up from germline, CDR1 is SGHRS and CDR2 is YFSETQ. The CDR3 is made up of 14 amino acids. Trimming took off 6 bases at V and 0 bases at J, with 13 bases between the two ends. As DNA, the CDR3 is TGCGCCAGCAACTTTACAGATCCCTCCTACGAGCAGTACTTC. This sequence encodes CASNFTDPSYEQYF.

This clonotype was found a few times. This chain joins TRBV20-1 and TRBJ1-1, with D hard to call. The germline CDR1 and CDR2 sequences are DFQATT and SNEGSKA (reference sequence). This CDR3 spans 14 amino acids. V was shortened by 6 bases and J by 1 base, with 15 bases between the two germline ends. The CDR3 DNA sequence: TGCAGTGCAGACCGGGTCCGGGGGAACACTGAAGCTTTCTTT. Its protein product is CSADRVRGNTEAFF.

This clonotype was seen at least ten times. The rearrangement links TRBV6-5 to TRBJ2-7; TRBD1 agrees at 10 bases. From germline, CDR1 is MNHEY and CDR2 SVGAGI. The CDR3 runs 15 residues. The V gene end was trimmed by 2 bases and the J gene end by 4 bases; junction bases not matched to a gene: 5. The CDR3 DNA follows: TGTGCCAGCAGTTACCCGGGACAGGGGTATTACGAGCAGTACTTC. Encoded protein: CASSYPGQGYYEQYF.

The J gene is TRBJ2-1, the V gene TRBV4-3; TRBD2 matches at 8 bases. CDR3 size: 17 residues. The J segment lost 7 bases and the V segment lost 0 bases, leaving 11 bases of the junction unmatched. Germline V gene sequence: CDR1 LGHNA, CDR2 YSLEER. CDR3 protein: CASSQDLGAGGPNEQFF. The CDR3 nucleotides are TGCGCCAGCAGCCAAGATCTTGGGGCGGGGGGTCCAAATGAGCAGTTCTTC.

This chain links TRBV12-3 or TRBV12-4 with TRBJ1-1, with 9 bases that match TRBD1. This CDR3 is 15 amino acids long. Germline trimming cut 7 bases from V and 8 bases from J; bases unmatched to any gene: 14. The CDR3: CASTLGTGGVKEAFF. The CDR3 bases are TGTGCCAGCACCTTAGGTACAGGGGGCGTAAAGGAAGCTTTCTTT.

This chain connects TRBV5-1 to TRBJ2-1; 14 bases are shared with TRBD2. Trimming removed 2 bases from V and 10 bases from J; junction bases left unmatched: 5. This CDR3 region has 15 residues. The germline V gene encodes CDR1 SGHRS and CDR2 YFSETQ. CDR3 in DNA: TGCGCCAGCAGCTTCGGACTAGCGGGAGGAGGGGAGCAGTTCTTC. Amino acids: CASSFGLAGGGEQFF.

This clonotype was counted only a few times. V and J are TRBV20-1 and TRBJ2-5; TRBD2 agrees at 10 bases. This CDR3 is 16 amino acids long. In germline, CDR1 is DFQATT, CDR2 SNEGSKA (reference sequence). The V and J ends lost 5 bases and 1 base, in that order; junction bases with no gene match: 10. The CDR3 DNA reads as TGCAGTGCTTTCCCAGGGACTAGCGCTTCCCAAGAGACCCAGTACTTC. This translates into CSAFPGTSASQETQYF.

This clonotype occurred a few times. This chain connects TRBV10-3 to TRBJ2-7, with D unclear. With 3 bases removed from V and 3 bases from J, the gap between germline ends came to 12 bases. Germline CDR1 reads ENHRY; CDR2 reads SYGVKD. This CDR3 has 14 amino acids. The CDR3 DNA sequence: TGTGCCATCAGTGATTTGAACAGTCGCTACGAGCAGTACTTC. Translating it yields CAISDLNSRYEQYF.